This T cell receptor (beta chain) was found in a study of T cells in localized non-small cell lung cancer. General study points: One tumor region alone was sequenced, and heterogeneity therefore remains possible. In adjacent lung, a median about 52 of the top 100 tumor clones were found. Clonality peaked in uninvolved adjacent lung rather than tumor.

Details on this clone: As yet, its antigen is unknown.

Generated by immunoSEQ multiplex PCR, the TCRdb table keeps only in-frame clones and is missing some. This table has over 30,000 clones, roughly 88% appearing once. The clonotype comes from a woman aged 40-70 years with stage I lung adenocarcinoma. The sequenced sample was peripheral blood, obtained before any cancer treatment.

The CDR3 here is CASSVDGPLSGNTIYF. The DNA for the CDR3 is TGTGCCAGCAGCGTAGACGGCCCCCTCTCTGGAAACACCATATATTTT. V gene TRBV9 combines with J gene TRBJ1-3; D uncertain. Germline V gene data show CDR1 as SGDLS and CDR2 as YYNGEE. The CDR3 covers 16 residues. V was shortened by 0 bases and J by 0 bases, with 10 bases between the two germline ends.